The 31 T cell receptor beta chains below come from one sample, sequenced in a study of vaccination and CD4 T cells after COVID-19. These receptors have no known antigen. Treatment described: approximately 9-day PBMC culture with coronavirus spike peptide pools or control peptides (ViraFEST assay). An Oncomine TCR Beta short-read assay was used to sequence the DNA from cultured CD4+ T cells. TCRdb re-derived calls from the PCR reads in MiXCR, one entry per CDR3 protein. The sample includes 10,000 to 15,000 distinct CDR3 sequences, roughly 36% of them seen just once. The sequenced sample was cultured CD4+ T cells from blood. These TCRs come from a human donor with COVID-19.

This clonotype was detected only a few times. The chain recombines TRBV7-2 with TRBJ1-1; 7 positions agree with TRBD1. Germline CDR1 is SGHTA and CDR2 is FQGNSA. The length of the CDR3 is 14 residues. V was pared by 1 base and J by 4 bases, with 3 bases of the junction left unmatched. CDR3 coding DNA: TGTGCCAGCAGCTTAGATACAGGGGTCACTGAAGCTTTCTTT. It codes for CASSLDTGVTEAFF.

The rearrangement uses TRBV14 and TRBJ1-1; possible D gene TRBD1, 6 bases. This CDR3 spans 14 amino acids. Germline lookup yields CDR1 SGHDN and CDR2 FVKESK. Trimming took off 0 bases at V and 10 bases at J, with 15 bases between the two ends. In nucleotides, the CDR3 is TGTGCCAGCAGCCAAGATCAGGGGCAAGGGGGAGCTTTCTTT. Translation gives CASSQDQGQGGAFF.

This clonotype was counted a few times. The CDR3 spells CASRMTSAYEQYF. In nucleotides, the CDR3 is TGTGCCAGCAGGATGACTAGTGCCTACGAGCAGTACTTC. The genes are TRBV6-1 and TRBJ2-7; D may be TRBD2 (6 bases). This CDR3 has 13 residues. CDR1 is MNHNS, CDR2 SASEGT, per germline. Trimming shortened V by 6 bases and J by 2 bases, and 11 bases separated the two germline ends.

CDR3 sequence (DNA): TGTGCCAGCAGCCCCAGCCTAGCCAAAAACATTCAGTACTTC. Protein: CASSPSLAKNIQYF. The chain carries TRBV6-1 and TRBJ2-4; D uncertain. CDR1 and CDR2 from the germline V gene are MNHNS and SASEGT. Trimming pared 6 bases from V and 0 bases from J, leaving 9 bases between. The CDR3 is made up of 14 amino acids.

This clonotype turned up a few times. The chain recombines TRBV19 with TRBJ1-1; 7 bases align to TRBD1. V was pared by 6 bases and J by 5 bases, with 3 bases of the junction left unmatched. The CDR3 consists of 12 residues. The germline V gene has CDR1 LNHDA and CDR2 SQIVND (reference sequence). Written as DNA, the CDR3 is TGTGCCAGTAGCCTACAGGGGACTGAAGCTTTCTTT. It codes for CASSLQGTEAFF. The variable domain in full, completed from reference TRBV19 and TRBJ1-1, reads DGGITQSPKYLFRKEGQNVTLSCEQNLNHDAMYWYRQDPGQGLRLIYYSQIVNDFQKGDIAEGYSVSREKKESFPLTVTSAQKNPTAFYLCASSLQGTEAFFGQGTRLTVV.

V usage is TRBV27 and J usage is TRBJ2-3; D is ambiguous. CDR1 is MNHEY and CDR2 is SMNVEV in the germline V gene (reference sequence). This CDR3 is 13 amino acids long. Trimming left V 7 bases short and J 4 bases short, with 12 bases between. In DNA, the CDR3 is TGTGCCAGCACCTCTGCGGTTTCAGATACGCAGTATTTT. Protein product: CASTSAVSDTQYF.

This clonotype has just a few counts. This sequence joins TRBV6-2 or TRBV6-3 and TRBJ1-5; D is ambiguous. V was trimmed by 7 bases and J by 2 bases, leaving 15 bases between them. The CDR3 is 15 amino acids. CDR1 is MNHEY, CDR2 SVGEGT, per germline. CDR3 sequence reads: CASKPLAKGNQPQHF. In DNA, the CDR3 is TGTGCCAGCAAACCCTTAGCCAAGGGCAATCAGCCCCAGCATTTT.

The chain couples TRBV5-6 to TRBJ2-3, with D perhaps matching TRBD2 (6 bases). The V gene lost 1 base and the J gene lost 2 bases, with 8 bases spanning the gap. From germline, CDR1 is SGHDT and CDR2 YYEEEE. This CDR3 region has 14 residues. In DNA form, the CDR3 reads TGTGCCAGCAGCTTGCGGGGGACCACAGATACGCAGTATTTT. Amino acids: CASSLRGTTDTQYF.

This clonotype has more than one count but fewer than ten. The genes are TRBV7-9 and TRBJ2-2; no reliable D call. From germline, CDR1 is SEHNR and CDR2 FQNEAQ (reference sequence). V lost 7 bases, J lost 3 bases, and 9 bases lay in between. This CDR3 comprises 13 residues. The CDR3 nucleotides are TGTGCCAGCACGCACGTATACACCGGGGAGCTGTTTTTT. This codes for CASTHVYTGELFF. The full variable domain, rest sourced from reference TRBV7-9 and TRBJ2-2, is DTGVSQNPRHKITKRGQNVTFRCDPISEHNRLYWYRQTLGQGPEFLTYFQNEAQLEKSRLLSDRFSAERPKGSFSTLEIQRTEQGDSAMYLCASTHVYTGELFFGEGSRLTVL.

This clonotype was seen only a few times. V is TRBV10-3 and J is TRBJ2-7; D is undetermined. The ends were cut back, 3 bases at V and 2 bases at J, with 11 bases in the middle. CDR1 ENHRY and CDR2 SYGVKD come from the germline V gene. The CDR3 contains 14 residues. Written as DNA, the CDR3 is TGTGCCATCAGTGAACTGCCAGCCCCCTACGAGCAGTACTTC. It translates to CAISELPAPYEQYF.

The J gene is TRBJ1-2, the V gene TRBV6-1; 7 nucleotides line up with TRBD1. The V gene end was trimmed by 10 bases and the J gene end by 4 bases; junction bases not matched to a gene: 9. Per germline, CDR1 MNHNS and CDR2 SASEGT. This CDR3 spans 13 amino acids. The CDR3 DNA is TGTGCCATCGACAGGGCAATGGGCTATGGCTACACCTTC. This encodes CAIDRAMGYGYTF.

V usage is TRBV11-2 and J usage is TRBJ2-7, with 13 bases matching TRBD2. The CDR3 is 17 residues long. Trimming at V came to 1 base and at J to 4 bases, leaving 7 bases not matched to a gene. The germline V gene encodes CDR1 SGHAT and CDR2 FQNNGV. The CDR3 region is CASSLGGTSGVWYEQYF. Written as DNA, the CDR3 is TGTGCCAGCAGCTTAGGTGGGACTAGCGGGGTGTGGTACGAGCAGTACTTC. Variable domain in full (rest from reference TRBV11-2 and TRBJ2-7): EAGVAQSPRYKIIEKRQSVAFWCNPISGHATLYWYQQILGQGPKLLIQFQNNGVVDDSQLPKDRFSAERLKGVDSTLKIQPAKLEDSAVYLCASSLGGTSGVWYEQYFGPGTRLTVT.

In its sample, this clonotype was seen once. This chain links TRBV5-1 with TRBJ2-2; 7 bases match TRBD2. CDR3 length equals 16 residues. Trimming removed 0 bases from V and 5 bases from J; junction bases left unmatched: 7. Germline V gene lookup returns CDR1 SGHRS and CDR2 YFSETQ. CDR3 DNA sequence: TGCGCCAGCAGCTTGGGGACTAGAGGGGAAACCGGGGAGCTGTTTTTT. As protein: CASSLGTRGETGELFF.

This clonotype has just a few counts. V and J are TRBV12-1 and TRBJ2-5; TRBD2 is taken as the D call from the table, unchecked against the DNA. TRBV12-1 represents a pseudogene. There are 20 residues in the CDR3. CDR3 sequence reads: CASTRSWVVRGGANQETQYF. The CDR3, as DNA: TGTGCCAGCACCCGAAGTTGGGTGGTTCGCGGGGGGGCTAACCAAGAGACCCAGTACTTC.

The chain has TRBV12-3 or TRBV12-4 and TRBJ2-1; no clear D gene. This CDR3 is 14 amino acids long. V lost 1 base to trimming and J lost 4 bases, with 8 bases between them. CDR3 in amino acids: CASSLGTTYNEQFF. The CDR3 nucleotides are TGTGCCAGCAGTTTAGGGACGACTTACAATGAGCAGTTCTTC.

This clonotype is labeled medium-sized (0.01 to 0.1%). The chain combines TRBV20-1 with TRBJ1-2; tentative D call: TRBD1 (6 bases). The CDR3 contains 16 residues. Trimming stripped 3 bases from V and 8 bases from J, with 25 bases between. CDR1 and CDR2 (germline): DFQATT, SNEGSKA (reference sequence). This CDR3 reads CSARVSSLTGRGGYTF. In DNA form, the CDR3 reads TGCAGTGCTAGGGTTTCCTCCCTGACAGGCCGAGGGGGCTACACCTTC.

This chain links TRBV20-1 with TRBJ2-3; D not certain. The CDR3 has 12 residues. Trimming stripped 5 bases from V and 4 bases from J, with 10 bases between. Germline CDR1 DFQATT, CDR2 SNEGSKA (reference sequence). The CDR3 nucleotides read TGCAGTGCTGGGCTAGTTCCAGATACGCAGTATTTT. Protein sequence: CSAGLVPDTQYF.

This clonotype has only one observation. The DNA is left out, because the CDR3 cannot be placed on it with certainty; the CDR3 is given as TCRdb lists it. The chain couples TRBV5-1 to TRBJ2-1; the table's TRBD1 call for D was not verified on the DNA. The CDR3 contains 15 residues when both ends are counted. In germline, CDR1 is SGHRS, CDR2 YFSETQ. The chain's CDR3 is CASSLMWGGGNEQLF.

This clonotype was observed a few times. V gene TRBV7-6 combines with J gene TRBJ2-7; the match to TRBD1 covers 9 bases. The V and J ends lost 6 bases and 5 bases, in that order; junction bases with no gene match: 8. This CDR3 contains 14 residues. Germline CDR1 is SGHVS and CDR2 is FNYEAQ. The CDR3 is CASSQNRGRDEQYF. The CDR3 DNA reads TGTGCCAGCAGTCAGAACAGGGGGCGCGACGAGCAGTACTTC.

This clonotype is deemed large. In nucleotides, the CDR3 is TGTGCCAGCAGTGAAGCTGGTCGGGGGCAGGAGACCCAGTACTTC. Protein: CASSEAGRGQETQYF. This chain links TRBV2 with TRBJ2-5; perhaps D is TRBD1 or TRBD2 (6 bases each). Germline CDR1 is SNHLY and CDR2 is FYNNEI. V lost 0 bases and J 5 bases, leaving 13 bases between the germline ends. This CDR3 has 15 amino acids.

V and J are TRBV9 and TRBJ2-2; perhaps TRBD2 as D (6 bases). CDR1 is SGDLS and CDR2 is YYNGEE in the germline V gene. The CDR3 totals 14 residues. The V and J ends lost 5 bases and 7 bases respectively, with 15 bases between them. This CDR3 is CASREGLSIGELFF. CDR3 coding DNA: TGTGCCAGCAGAGAGGGACTTTCCATCGGGGAGCTGTTTTTT.

The chain uses TRBV19 and TRBJ1-6; 8 bases match TRBD1. Germline values: CDR1 LNHDA, CDR2 SQIVND (reference sequence). J lost 4 bases, V lost 0 bases, and 2 bases had no gene match. The CDR3 runs to 16 residues. The CDR3 bases are TGTGCCAGTAGTATAGATGGGACAGGATATAATTCACCCCTCCACTTT. It specifies CASSIDGTGYNSPLHF.

This clonotype was seen only a few times. The CDR3 DNA reads TGTGCCAGCAGCGGCCGGGACAGGGGCTACAATGAGCAGTTCTTC. This translates into CASSGRDRGYNEQFF. The genes are TRBV5-4 and TRBJ2-1; 10 bases are shared with TRBD1. CDR1 SGHNT and CDR2 YYREEE come from the germline V gene (reference sequence). CDR3 length: 15 amino acids. J was trimmed by 3 bases and V by 4 bases; bases with no gene match: 4.

This clonotype turned up a few times. The chain uses TRBV2 and TRBJ2-5; 8 bases are a match to TRBD2. This CDR3 is 17 amino acids long. With 0 bases clipped from V and 5 bases from J, the junction kept 11 bases outside the gene matches. Germline V gives CDR1 SNHLY, CDR2 FYNNEI. The CDR3 sequence is CASSEAGPGGGLETQYF. CDR3 bases: TGTGCCAGCAGTGAAGCGGGGCCCGGGGGGGGCCTGGAGACCCAGTACTTC. Using reference TRBV2 and TRBJ2-5 for the parts outside the CDR3, the full variable domain is EPEVTQTPSHQVTQMGQEVILRCVPISNHLYFYWYRQILGQKVEFLVSFYNNEISEKSEIFDDQFSVERPDGSNFTLKIRSTKLEDSAMYFCASSEAGPGGGLETQYFGPGTRLLVL.

This clonotype is termed medium-sized. V and J are TRBV20-1 and TRBJ1-5, with D uncertain. The CDR3 is made up of 17 amino acids. Germline loops: CDR1 DFQATT, CDR2 SNEGSKA (reference sequence). The V and J ends lost 0 bases and 8 bases respectively, with 23 bases between them. The CDR3 loop is CSAREPENRGSREPQHF. CDR3 sequence (DNA): TGCAGTGCTAGAGAACCCGAAAATCGCGGCTCCCGGGAGCCCCAGCATTTT.

This sequence joins TRBV6-5 and TRBJ1-1, with 8 bases aligning to TRBD1. This CDR3 spans 15 amino acids. CDR1 and CDR2 from the germline V gene are MNHEY and SVGAGI. Losses at the gene ends were 4 bases for V and 1 base for J; bases not matched to a gene: 5. The CDR3 coding sequence is TGTGCCAGCAGTTCCAGGACAGGGAAGAACACTGAAGCTTTCTTT. This translates into CASSSRTGKNTEAFF.

The chain couples TRBV6-2 or TRBV6-3 to TRBJ1-5, with 7 bases fitting TRBD1. From germline, CDR1 is MNHEY and CDR2 SVGEGT. The CDR3 has 17 amino acids. The V gene end was trimmed by 3 bases and the J gene end by 6 bases; junction bases not matched to a gene: 14. The CDR3 sequence is CASSYIFGATGIQPQHF. CDR3 nucleotide sequence: TGTGCCAGCAGTTATATTTTTGGGGCGACAGGGATTCAGCCCCAGCATTTT.

This chain joins TRBV7-6 and TRBJ2-5; D uncertain. The CDR3 loop spans 10 amino acids. The ends were cut back, 8 bases at V and 9 bases at J, with 10 bases in the middle. Per germline, CDR1 SGHVS and CDR2 FNYEAQ. In DNA form, the CDR3 reads TGTGCCAGCGGAACCTCGGCCCAGTACTTC. It translates to CASGTSAQYF.

V and J are TRBV4-3 and TRBJ2-4; tentative D call: TRBD1 (7 bases). This CDR3 has 18 residues. Germline CDR1 LGHNA, CDR2 YSLEER. The ends were cut back, 3 bases at V and 3 bases at J, with 21 bases in the middle. As DNA, the CDR3 is TGCGCCAGCAGCCAGGGACTGTCCGGACAGGCCAACAAAAACATTCAGTACTTC. Its translation: CASSQGLSGQANKNIQYF.

This sequence joins TRBV19 and TRBJ1-5, with D hard to call. This CDR3 region has 12 residues. CDR1 is LNHDA, CDR2 SQIVND, per germline (reference sequence). Trimming stripped 3 bases from V and 7 bases from J, with 7 bases between. The CDR3 sequence is CASSISGQPQHF. The CDR3 nucleotides are TGTGCCAGTAGTATCAGTGGACAGCCCCAGCATTTT.

This clonotype was detected only a few times. The CDR3: CSARVAGVTDTQYF. The CDR3 bases are TGCAGTGCTAGAGTGGCGGGAGTCACAGATACGCAGTATTTT. This rearrangement joins TRBV20-1 to TRBJ2-3; TRBD2 matches at 7 bases. The germline V gene has CDR1 DFQATT and CDR2 SNEGSKA (reference sequence). This CDR3 region has 14 residues. V lost 1 base and J lost 2; bases outside the gene matches: 3.